Below, 13 T cell receptor beta chains from the same sample are listed, as sequenced in a study of yellow fever vaccine responses in identical twins. Via MiXCR, TCRdb re-called the RT-PCR reads, giving one row per CDR3 protein. The table lists 15,000 to 20,000 distinct CDR3 sequences, approximately 82% of them singletons, with about 1.8% in the top ten. The starting material was T cells from blood (PBMCs), unsorted or a sorted subset (not recorded which), obtained before or after yellow fever vaccination (not recorded which). The source of these receptors is a woman aged 18-35 years who received the yellow fever vaccine.

The CDR3 region is CASSFGGVWGNQPQHF. Written as DNA, the CDR3 is TGTGCCAGCAGCTTCGGGGGGGTTTGGGGCAATCAGCCCCAGCATTTT. The rearrangement joins TRBV5-6 to TRBJ1-5; D possibly corresponds to TRBD1 (5 bases). V gave up 2 bases and J gave up 2 bases, with 14 bases separating them. Germline CDR1 is SGHDT and CDR2 is YYEEEE. The CDR3 sequence is 16 residues long.

This chain connects TRBV6-1 to TRBJ2-3; D possibly corresponds to TRBD2 (6 bases). V lost 5 bases and J 4 bases, leaving 16 bases between the germline ends. The germline CDR1 and CDR2 sequences are MNHNS and SASEGT. CDR3 length: 15 residues. The CDR3 DNA reads TGTGCCAGCAGTCCCCTCATCCGGGGGTCAGATACGCAGTATTTT. This gives the protein CASSPLIRGSDTQYF.

This sequence joins TRBV2 and TRBJ1-2, with a tentative D call TRBD1 (5 bases). Germline V CDR1 and CDR2: SNHLY, FYNNEI. Trimming removed 4 bases from V and 6 bases from J, with 12 bases in between. The CDR3 contains 13 residues. CDR3 in DNA: TGTGCCAGCAGTGTTGAAGGGGAAAATGGCTACACCTTC. Translation: CASSVEGENGYTF.

The chain joins TRBV11-3 to TRBJ2-7; no clear D. The CDR3 has 12 amino acids. The germline V gene encodes CDR1 SGHNT and CDR2 YENEEA. V gave up 0 bases and J gave up 1 base, with 1 base separating them. The CDR3 DNA sequence: TGTGCCAGCAGCTTAGAGTCCTACGAGCAGTACTTC. This translates into CASSLESYEQYF.

The genes are TRBV2 and TRBJ2-3; D is perhaps TRBD1 or TRBD2 (5 bases each). V was cut by 11 bases and J by 0 bases, with 12 bases left in between. The CDR3 has 13 amino acids. Germline V CDR1 and CDR2: SNHLY, FYNNEI. As DNA, the CDR3 is TGTGCCGGGGGACCCGCTAGCACAGATACGCAGTATTTT. Its translation: CAGGPASTDTQYF.

V is TRBV5-6 and J is TRBJ2-3; D gene uncertain. Germline-derived CDR1 and CDR2 are SGHDT and YYEEEE. Trimming pared 4 bases from V and 0 bases from J, leaving 18 bases between. CDR3 length equals 17 residues. CDR3 DNA: TGTGCCAGCAGCCTAACGCTAGAAATAACTAGCACAGATACGCAGTATTTT. Translating it yields CASSLTLEITSTDTQYF.

The chain couples TRBV2 to TRBJ2-3, with TRBD2 identical over 9 bases. Germline CDR1 is SNHLY and CDR2 is FYNNEI. The CDR3 runs to 15 residues. Trimming at V came to 2 bases and at J to 7 bases, leaving 7 bases not matched to a gene. The DNA for the CDR3 is TGTGCCAGCAGTGAACCGCGGGGGGGCAGAAATACGCAGTATTTT. Translated: CASSEPRGGRNTQYF.

There are a few counts of this clonotype. This chain connects TRBV18 to TRBJ2-3, with D possibly being TRBD2 (6 bases). V dropped 2 bases and J dropped 1 base, with 13 bases sitting between them. Germline V gene lookup returns CDR1 KGHSH and CDR2 LQKENI. This CDR3 region has 16 residues. CDR3 amino acids: CASSPRPRRGTDTQYF. Written as DNA, the CDR3 is TGTGCCAGCTCACCAAGACCTCGGAGGGGCACAGATACGCAGTATTTT.

V and J are TRBV5-4 and TRBJ2-3, with 9 positions matching TRBD2. Germline CDR1 is SGHNT and CDR2 is YYREEE (reference sequence). V shed 1 base, J shed 1 base, and the junction held 1 base outside the gene matches. This CDR3 has 15 amino acids. The CDR3 here is CASSLRLAGTDTQYF. CDR3 sequence (DNA): TGTGCCAGCAGCTTGCGACTAGCGGGCACAGATACGCAGTATTTT.

The V gene is TRBV11-3, the J gene TRBJ2-2; D is unclear. CDR1 and CDR2 from the germline V gene are SGHNT and YENEEA. V gave up 3 bases and J gave up 2 bases, with 1 base separating them. The CDR3 has 12 residues. The DNA for the CDR3 is TGTGCCAGCAGCTTTAACACCGGGGAGCTGTTTTTT. Amino acids: CASSFNTGELFF.

V gene TRBV5-5 combines with J gene TRBJ2-1, with no clear D. Per the germline V gene, CDR1 is SGHKS and CDR2 is YYEKEE (reference sequence). The CDR3 loop spans 13 amino acids. The V and J ends lost 1 base and 8 bases respectively, with 10 bases between them. Here the CDR3 reads CASSLSPFDEQFF. CDR3 coding DNA: TGTGCCAGCAGCTTGAGCCCCTTCGATGAGCAGTTCTTC.

The chain carries TRBV27 and TRBJ2-2, with D possibly matching TRBD1 (5 bases). The V gene's germline CDR1 is MNHEY and CDR2 SMNVEV (reference sequence). The CDR3 runs 15 residues. V was shortened by 5 bases and J by 6 bases, with 16 bases between the two germline ends. In DNA form, the CDR3 reads TGTGCCAGCAGTCAGCAGGGTGGTAGATCCGGGGAGCTGTTTTTT. Translation: CASSQQGGRSGELFF.

CDR3 protein: CASRMWSGNTEAFF. Written as DNA, the CDR3 is TGTGCCAGCAGGATGTGGTCTGGTAACACTGAAGCTTTCTTT. The J gene is TRBJ1-1, the V gene TRBV4-2; D not resolved. Trimming cost V 6 bases and J 2 bases, with 13 bases left between them. There are 14 residues in the CDR3. From germline, CDR1 is LGHNA and CDR2 YNFKEQ.